This TCR beta chain is from a study of human T cells and chemical hapten exposure. Overall study: Subjects had 2% DPC placed on about 2 cm by about 2 cm of upper inner arm skin for sensitization. A mostly female patient group had alopecia areata, totalis or universalis.

With respect to this clonotype: Its antigen is not known.

TCRdb used MiXCR to reprocess the RACE reads, holding one entry per CDR3 protein. The table lists 55,000 to 75,000 distinct CDR3 sequences, about an eighth of them singletons, with 2% to 3% in the top ten. Findings and limits, study-wide: Patch test score was positively correlated with the counts of TCRs that had expanded at PT1.

The CDR3 has 14 residues. The V end lost 2 bases, the J end lost 7 bases, and 14 bases lay between the germline ends. Germline loops: CDR1 LNHDA, CDR2 SQIVND (reference sequence). Specified time point: patch test 3, about 24 weeks after DPC sensitization. Stated treatment: therapeutic diphenylcyclopropenone sensitization with weekly scalp DPC. Someone pulled total RNA out of unfractionated whole blood. The source of this sequence is a man younger than 40 with alopecia areata. Some clones in this sample may be carry-over from other donors' samples. Sequencing used whole blood, obtained in connection with sensitization to the hapten diphenylcyclopropenone (DPC). The chain couples TRBV19 to TRBJ2-5, with a possible D match to TRBD2 (5 bases). The CDR3 sequence is CASSILGSAGTQYF. The CDR3 DNA reads as TGTGCCAGTAGTATATTGGGTTCTGCGGGGACCCAGTACTTC.